This note documents a single T cell receptor beta chain sequence. TCRdb re-called the 5' RACE reads and gives one entry per CDR3 protein, without DNA. Here the sample table reports 190,000 or so distinct CDR3 sequences. The source of the sample is a study of monozygotic twins with inflammatory bowel disease. Germline lookup yields CDR1 MRHNA and CDR2 SNTAGT. The CDR3 contains 12 residues. The rearrangement links TRBV6-4 to TRBJ1-2; TCRdb's D call, TRBD1, is unchecked because there is no DNA. Sequencing was performed on blood. This receptor was taken from a human donor with ulcerative colitis or Crohn's disease, or a healthy co-twin of an affected twin (not recorded which). The CDR3 region is CASSFQGAGYTF.